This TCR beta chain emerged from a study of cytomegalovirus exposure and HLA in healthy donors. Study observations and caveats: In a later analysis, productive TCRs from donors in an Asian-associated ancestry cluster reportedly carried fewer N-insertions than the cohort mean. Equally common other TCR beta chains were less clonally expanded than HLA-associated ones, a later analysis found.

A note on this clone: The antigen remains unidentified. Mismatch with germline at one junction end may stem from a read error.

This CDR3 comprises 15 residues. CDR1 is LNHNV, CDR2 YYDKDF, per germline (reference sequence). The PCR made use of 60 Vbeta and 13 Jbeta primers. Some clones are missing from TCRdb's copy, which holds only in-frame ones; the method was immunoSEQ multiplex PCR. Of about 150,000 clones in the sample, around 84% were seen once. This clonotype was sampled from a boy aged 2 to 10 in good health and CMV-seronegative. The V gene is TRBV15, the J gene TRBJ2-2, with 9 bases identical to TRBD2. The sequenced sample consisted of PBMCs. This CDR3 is CATSKSGGITGEPFF. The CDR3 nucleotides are TGTGCCACCAGCAAGAGCGGGGGGATCACCGGGGAGCCGTTTTTT.